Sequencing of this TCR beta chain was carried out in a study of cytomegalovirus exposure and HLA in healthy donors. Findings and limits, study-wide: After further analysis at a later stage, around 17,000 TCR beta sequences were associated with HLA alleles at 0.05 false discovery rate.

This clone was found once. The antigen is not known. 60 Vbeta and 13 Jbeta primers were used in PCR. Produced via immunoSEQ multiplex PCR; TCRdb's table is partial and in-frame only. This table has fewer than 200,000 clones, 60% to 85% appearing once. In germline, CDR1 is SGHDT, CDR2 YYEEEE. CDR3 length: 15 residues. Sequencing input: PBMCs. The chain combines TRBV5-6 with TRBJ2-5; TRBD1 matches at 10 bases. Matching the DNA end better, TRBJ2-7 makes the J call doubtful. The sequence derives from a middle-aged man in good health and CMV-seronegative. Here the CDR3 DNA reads TGTGCCAGCAGCCCTGTCGGGACAGGGGACTACGAGCAGTACTTC. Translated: CASSPVGTGDYEQYF.